This T cell receptor beta chain is drawn from a study of CD8+ T cells in alopecia areata. Study observations and caveats: Compared with normal scalp, lesional scalp had higher clonality and more expanded CD8+ clones. TCR sharing across patients was less clear than in mice, possibly HLA-related.

The germline V and J ends were trimmed by 6 bases and 2 bases, with 13 bases remaining between them. Germline values: CDR1 SGHAT, CDR2 FQNNGV. This CDR3 spans 14 amino acids. Lesional scalp punch biopsies and peripheral blood were collected from alopecia areata patients. Following extraction, RNA underwent reverse transcription to cDNA, which served as the sequencing template. Profiled with immunoSEQ multiplex PCR; TCRdb holds only in-frame clones, not every one. This sample carries 140,000 to 150,000 clones, roughly three fifths of them seen once, and the ten largest clones take around 6.6%. Comment on this clone: Its antigen is currently unknown.

The specimen was CD4+ T cells sorted from blood, collected at week 0. The J gene is TRBJ2-5, the V gene TRBV11-2; D unclear. This TCR came from a human donor with alopecia areata. The DNA of the CDR3 is TGTGCCAGCAGTACACCCTGGCAGCAAGAGACCCAGTACTTC. Its translation is CASSTPWQQETQYF. Full variable domain (remainder filled in from reference TRBV11-2 and TRBJ2-5): EAGVAQSPRYKIIEKRQSVAFWCNPISGHATLYWYQQILGQGPKLLIQFQNNGVVDDSQLPKDRFSAERLKGVDSTLKIQPAKLEDSAVYLCASSTPWQQETQYFGPGTRLLVL.